This TCR beta chain stems from a study of cytomegalovirus exposure and HLA in healthy donors. This clone was picked up a small number of times. Its cognate antigen is unknown. Study-wide points: Analysis performed later showed TCR beta chains linked to HLA being more clonally expanded than equally common others. Certain sequence variants were highly shared and formed a cluster, and this cluster was likely a sequencing artifact. One variant, a missense change in DCLRE1C, was linked in a later analysis to TCR beta V- and J-gene trimming. After further analysis at a later stage, roughly 15,000 TCR beta sequences were associated with HLA alleles at 0.05 false discovery rate.

The PCR ran on 60 Vbeta and 13 Jbeta primers. Generated by immunoSEQ multiplex PCR, the TCRdb table keeps only in-frame clones and is missing some. The data hold some 88,000 clones, with about 63% observed a single time. This CDR3 has 15 residues. Trimming removed 4 bases at V and 0 bases at J, with 11 bases between. The germline gives CDR1 SGHTA, CDR2 FQGTGA. The sequencing input was PBMCs. The chain has TRBV7-3 and TRBJ2-3; tentatively, D is TRBD2 (5 bases). This clonotype was sampled from a woman aged 25-40 years in good health and CMV-seronegative. The CDR3: CASSSVGSSTDTQYF. DNA of the CDR3: TGTGCCAGCAGCTCGGTGGGGAGTAGCACAGATACGCAGTATTTT.